This paragraph covers one TCR beta chain sequence. The entry originates in a study of T cell responses to AZD1222 COVID-19 vaccine. Method: immunoSEQ multiplex PCR; TCRdb's copy keeps in-frame clones and lacks some. The table has more than 120,000 clones, 85% to 90% seen once. V lost 5 bases and J 6 bases, leaving 11 bases between the germline ends. This CDR3 is built from 13 residues. CDR1 and CDR2 (germline): SGHTA, FQGTGA. The chain couples TRBV7-3 to TRBJ1-5; D remains ambiguous. This clonotype was sampled from an adult who received the AZD1222 COVID-19 vaccine. The input for sequencing was peripheral blood, taken 28 days after the second AZD1222 dose. DNA for the CDR3: TGTGCCAGCAGCCCTGAGGCAGGTCAGCCCCAGCATTTT. It encodes CASSPEAGQPQHF.